The T cell receptor (beta chain) described here comes from a study of shared clonotypes between healthy human individuals. The V gene's germline CDR1 is KGHSH and CDR2 LQKENI. The CDR3 contains 13 residues. The ends were cut back, 5 bases at V and 5 bases at J, with 12 bases in the middle. Profiled with immunoSEQ multiplex PCR; TCRdb holds only in-frame clones, not every one. The table shows over 850,000 clones, with around 78% occurring only once. Splitting of CD4+ cells produced CD45RA+ naive and CD45RA-negative memory subsets. Whole-study findings and limits: Measured sharing among donors was expected to vary with sequencing depth.

This clone was detected a few times. What it binds is not known. Additional DNA sequences in this sample encode the identical CDR3. The rearrangement joins TRBV18 to TRBJ1-1, with TRBD1 as a possible D gene (6 bases). Sequenced input: memory CD4+ T cells from PBMCs. Described subset: CD45RA-negative fraction. The sequence derives from a man aged 18 to 30 in good health. Some clones in this sample may be carry-over from other donors' samples. The CDR3 reads CASSSQGGTEAFF. In nucleotides, the CDR3 is TGTGCCAGCTCATCACAGGGAGGTACTGAAGCTTTCTTT.